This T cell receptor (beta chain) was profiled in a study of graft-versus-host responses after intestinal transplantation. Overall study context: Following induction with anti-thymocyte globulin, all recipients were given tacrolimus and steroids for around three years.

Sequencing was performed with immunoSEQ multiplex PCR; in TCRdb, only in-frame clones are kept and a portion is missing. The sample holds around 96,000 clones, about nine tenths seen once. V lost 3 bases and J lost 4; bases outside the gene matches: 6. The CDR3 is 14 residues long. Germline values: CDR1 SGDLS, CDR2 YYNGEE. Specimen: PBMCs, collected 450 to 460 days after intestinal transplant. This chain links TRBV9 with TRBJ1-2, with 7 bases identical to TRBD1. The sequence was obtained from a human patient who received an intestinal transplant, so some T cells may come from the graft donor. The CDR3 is CASSAQGGTYGYTF. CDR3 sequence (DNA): TGTGCCAGCAGCGCCCAGGGGGGGACCTATGGCTACACCTTC. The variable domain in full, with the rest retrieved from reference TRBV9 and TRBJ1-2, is DSGVTQTPKHLITATGQRVTLRCSPRSGDLSVYWYQQSLDQGLQFLIQYYNGEERAKGNILERFSAQQFPDLHSELNLSSLELGDSALYFCASSAQGGTYGYTFGSGTRLTVV.